This T cell receptor beta chain appears in the sequencing data of a study of CD8+ T cells in alopecia areata. Turning to the study itself: Twice daily, treated patients received 5 to 10 mg of oral tofacitinib.

Noted treatment: oral pan-JAK inhibitor, 5-10 mg twice daily. Isolated RNA was reverse transcribed into cDNA used as the sequencing template. Only in-frame clones appear in the TCRdb table, and some are missing; sequencing was by immunoSEQ multiplex PCR. This table holds 150,000 to 200,000 clones, less than 75% found once. The J segment lost 5 bases and the V segment lost 6 bases, leaving 3 bases of the junction unmatched. The CDR3 has 13 amino acids. CDR1 is SQVTM and CDR2 is ANQGSEA in the germline V gene. The sequencing here drew on CD4+ T cells sorted from blood, taken at approximately week 60, from a patient treated with tofacitinib. The TCR comes from a human donor with alopecia areata. This chain links TRBV29-1 with TRBJ2-2; 10 positions agree with TRBD2. In DNA, the CDR3 is TGCAGCGTCCAGCGGGGGGGGACCGGGGAGCTGTTTTTT. Translation: CSVQRGGTGELFF.